These 32 T cell receptor beta chains came from one sample sequenced in a study of cytomegalovirus exposure and HLA in healthy donors. Both 60 Vbeta primers and 13 Jbeta primers went into the PCR. The data were produced by immunoSEQ multiplex PCR, yet TCRdb's version contains in-frame clones alone and is incomplete. The data contain fewer than 150,000 clones, 65% to 85% of them singletons. The sample taken for sequencing was PBMCs. The receptors derive from a man aged 45-60 years in good health and CMV-seronegative.

This chain joins TRBV18 and TRBJ2-4; TRBD1 aligns across 8 bases. Germline CDR1 is KGHSH and CDR2 is LQKENI. This CDR3 contains 15 residues. Trimming took 3 bases from V and 9 from J; bases not matched to a gene: 10. The CDR3 reads CASSPCPGQACIQYF. The CDR3 DNA sequence: TGTGCCAGCTCACCGTGTCCGGGACAGGCTTGCATTCAGTACTTC.

The chain is built from TRBV7-9 and TRBJ1-4; weak D call: TRBD1 (6 bases). Per germline, CDR1 SEHNR and CDR2 FQNEAQ (reference sequence). V lost 4 bases to trimming and J lost 6 bases, with 15 bases between them. This CDR3 comprises 15 residues. CDR3 coding DNA: TGTGCCAGCAGCTCCAACAGGGACGCCGATGAAAAACTGTTTTTT. Translation: CASSSNRDADEKLFF.

This clone showed up just once. This chain joins TRBV29-1 and TRBJ2-1; 12 bases fit TRBD2. The germline V gene has CDR1 SQVTM and CDR2 ANQGSEA. V lost 3 bases, J lost 0 bases, and 6 bases stayed unmatched. The CDR3 covers 17 residues. DNA of the CDR3: TGCAGCGTTGATGGGACTAGCGGGCGAAGCTCCTACAATGAGCAGTTCTTC. This codes for CSVDGTSGRSSYNEQFF.

The genes are TRBV11-3 and TRBJ2-3; D not certain. The germline V gene encodes CDR1 SGHNT and CDR2 YENEEA. This CDR3 is built from 13 residues. Deletions cut 0 bases from V and 6 bases from J, with 7 bases between. The CDR3 loop is CASSLDEFDTQYF. Written as DNA, the CDR3 is TGTGCCAGCAGCTTAGATGAGTTTGATACGCAGTATTTT.

This chain uses TRBV5-4 with TRBJ1-4, with 12 bases that match TRBD1. The CDR3 is 17 amino acids. With V trimmed by 2 bases and J by 8 bases, 10 bases remained unmatched. From germline, CDR1 is SGHNT and CDR2 YYREEE (reference sequence). Here the CDR3 reads CASSLGTGGSLSEKLFF. CDR3 sequence (DNA): TGTGCCAGCAGCTTAGGGACAGGGGGCTCTCTAAGCGAAAAACTGTTTTTT.

The chain recombines TRBV5-1 with TRBJ2-3; a possible D gene is TRBD1 (6 bases). Germline CDR1 and CDR2: SGHRS and YFSETQ. Trimming left V 4 bases short and J 2 bases short, with 17 bases between. The CDR3 runs 16 residues. CDR3 coding DNA: TGCGCCAGCAGCACAGGGAGAACCCCCACCACAGATACGCAGTATTTT. This gives the protein CASSTGRTPTTDTQYF.

The rearrangement joins TRBV28 to TRBJ2-4; D may be TRBD2 (6 bases). The germline gives CDR1 MDHEN, CDR2 SYDVKM. CDR3 length equals 15 residues. The germline V and J ends were trimmed by 3 bases and 6 bases, with 15 bases remaining between them. The CDR3 sequence: CASSFFALGGNIQYF. The CDR3 DNA is TGTGCCAGCAGTTTTTTCGCCCTCGGGGGAAACATTCAGTACTTC.

This chain connects TRBV2 to TRBJ1-1; no definite D call. The V gene lost 3 bases and the J gene lost 3 bases, with 8 bases spanning the gap. Per the germline V gene, CDR1 is SNHLY and CDR2 is FYNNEI. The CDR3 is made up of 13 amino acids. CDR3 nucleotides: TGTGCCAGCAGTGACCCCGGGGACACTGAAGCTTTCTTT. As protein: CASSDPGDTEAFF.

Only one count was recorded for this clone. The chain joins TRBV27 to TRBJ1-4; tentatively, D is TRBD1 (6 bases). The germline V and J ends were trimmed by 7 bases and 8 bases, with 11 bases remaining between them. The CDR3 loop spans 12 amino acids. The V gene's germline CDR1 is MNHEY and CDR2 SMNVEV (reference sequence). The CDR3: CASKGGVEKLFF. CDR3 sequence (DNA): TGTGCCAGCAAAGGGGGGGTAGAAAAACTGTTTTTT. Combining the CDR3 with reference TRBV27 and TRBJ1-4 gives the whole variable domain EAQVTQNPRYLITVTGKKLTVTCSQNMNHEYMSWYRQDPGLGLRQIYYSMNVEVTDKGDVPEGYKVSRKEKRNFPLILESPSPNQTSLYFCASKGGVEKLFFGSGTQLSVL.

The V gene is TRBV5-1, the J gene TRBJ2-6, with D unresolved. This CDR3 is 15 amino acids long. V lost 0 bases to trimming and J lost 0 bases, with 4 bases between them. CDR1 is SGHRS, CDR2 YFSETQ, per germline. CDR3 protein: CASSLGPSGANVLTF. The CDR3 DNA reads TGCGCCAGCAGCTTGGGGCCCTCTGGGGCCAACGTCCTGACTTTC.

This chain joins TRBV5-1 and TRBJ2-3; 7 bases align to TRBD2. With 0 bases clipped from V and 0 bases from J, the junction kept 4 bases outside the gene matches. Germline CDR1 and CDR2: SGHRS and YFSETQ. CDR3 length equals 16 residues. The CDR3 is CASSLEGSGSTDTQYF. The CDR3 bases are TGCGCCAGCAGCTTGGAAGGTAGCGGGAGCACAGATACGCAGTATTTT. The entire variable domain, with the rest obtained from reference TRBV5-1 and TRBJ2-3, is as follows: KAGVTQTPRYLIKTRGQQVTLSCSPISGHRSVSWYQQTPGQGLQFLFEYFSETQRNKGNFPGRFSGRQFSNSRSEMNVSTLELGDSALYLCASSLEGSGSTDTQYFGPGTRLTVL.

The rearrangement uses TRBV5-1 and TRBJ2-2; TRBD1 agrees at 8 bases. In germline, CDR1 is SGHRS, CDR2 YFSETQ. The CDR3 is 16 residues long. The J segment lost 3 bases and the V segment lost 4 bases, leaving 8 bases of the junction unmatched. The CDR3 sequence is CASSPQGAEHTGELFF. CDR3 bases: TGCGCCAGCAGCCCTCAGGGGGCTGAGCACACCGGGGAGCTGTTTTTT.

This sequence joins TRBV5-1 and TRBJ2-2, with TRBD1 identical over 8 bases. The CDR3 length is 18 residues. CDR1 and CDR2 from the germline V gene are SGHRS and YFSETQ. J lost 3 bases, V lost 5 bases, and 15 bases had no gene match. CDR3 nucleotide sequence: TGCGCCAGCAGTCAGAACGCAGGGGGCGCTGGGGACACCGGGGAGCTGTTTTTT. Its translation is CASSQNAGGAGDTGELFF.

The rearrangement joins TRBV28 to TRBJ2-7; unclear D gene. The CDR3 consists of 12 residues. The V and J ends lost 5 bases and 7 bases respectively, with 12 bases between them. The germline CDR1 and CDR2 sequences are MDHEN and SYDVKM. CDR3: CASSQAIGEQYF. CDR3 DNA sequence: TGTGCCAGCAGTCAAGCCATCGGGGAGCAGTACTTC.

The chain joins TRBV5-1 to TRBJ2-7, with TRBD2 matching over 10 bases. Trimming cost V 4 bases and J 0 bases; bases outside gene matches: 7. Germline V lookup: CDR1 SGHRS, CDR2 YFSETQ. This CDR3 comprises 16 residues. The CDR3 loop reads CASSLGASGGSYEQYF. The CDR3, as DNA: TGCGCCAGCAGCCTCGGGGCTAGCGGGGGCTCCTACGAGCAGTACTTC. Combining the CDR3 with reference TRBV5-1 and TRBJ2-7 gives the whole variable domain KAGVTQTPRYLIKTRGQQVTLSCSPISGHRSVSWYQQTPGQGLQFLFEYFSETQRNKGNFPGRFSGRQFSNSRSEMNVSTLELGDSALYLCASSLGASGGSYEQYFGPGTRLTVT.

This chain links TRBV11-2 with TRBJ2-1, with 8 positions matching TRBD1. Germline V gene lookup returns CDR1 SGHAT and CDR2 FQNNGV. The V and J ends lost 1 base and 4 bases, in that order; junction bases with no gene match: 3. CDR3 length: 15 amino acids. The CDR3 spells CASSLGQGRYNEQFF. CDR3 DNA sequence: TGTGCCAGCAGCTTAGGACAGGGGCGTTACAATGAGCAGTTCTTC.

In its sample, this clone was seen once. The rearrangement uses TRBV27 and TRBJ1-5; the D is unclear. Trimming shortened V by 6 bases and J by 7 bases, and 16 bases separated the two germline ends. Germline values: CDR1 MNHEY, CDR2 SMNVEV (reference sequence). The CDR3 consists of 14 residues. CDR3 sequence: CASSREGAGQPQHF. The CDR3 DNA reads TGTGCCAGCAGCCGCGAGGGCGCAGGACAGCCCCAGCATTTT.

This rearrangement joins TRBV19 to TRBJ2-1; D uncertain. V was pared by 2 bases and J by 10 bases, with 12 bases between. CDR3 length: 13 residues. CDR1 is LNHDA and CDR2 is SQIVND in the germline V gene (reference sequence). This CDR3 reads CASSISQRREQFF. CDR3 sequence (DNA): TGTGCCAGTAGTATATCTCAGCGCCGAGAGCAGTTCTTC.

The J gene is TRBJ2-6, the V gene TRBV27; TRBD1 is a possible D gene (6 bases). Trimming stripped 0 bases from V and 4 bases from J, with 10 bases between. Per germline, CDR1 MNHEY and CDR2 SMNVEV (reference sequence). The CDR3 spans 16 residues. The CDR3 DNA follows: TGTGCCAGCAGTTTATCGGGGGCCGGCGGGGCCAACGTCCTGACTTTC. It encodes CASSLSGAGGANVLTF.

The chain employs TRBV27 and TRBJ1-1, with 9 positions matching TRBD1. The J segment lost 5 bases and the V segment lost 1 base, leaving 8 bases of the junction unmatched. The germline V gene has CDR1 MNHEY and CDR2 SMNVEV (reference sequence). The CDR3 consists of 16 residues. In nucleotides, the CDR3 is TGTGCCAGCAGTTTATTGTCGGGGACAGGGCGGACTGAAGCTTTCTTT. This encodes CASSLLSGTGRTEAFF.

The chain is built from TRBV11-1 and TRBJ2-5; 7 bases fit TRBD1. With V trimmed by 4 bases and J by 4 bases, 18 bases remained unmatched. CDR3 size: 18 residues. Germline loops: CDR1 SGHAT, CDR2 FQDESV (reference sequence). The CDR3 bases are TGTGCCAGCAGCTACACGGACAGGAAGGGGTTTTTGGGAGAGACCCAGTACTTC. This translates into CASSYTDRKGFLGETQYF.

The gene calls are TRBV29-1 and TRBJ1-2, with TRBD1 identical over 9 bases. V trimming: 6 bases; J trimming: 7 bases; junction bases outside the gene matches: 9. This CDR3 region has 13 residues. Germline V gives CDR1 SQVTM, CDR2 ANQGSEA. CDR3 nucleotides: TGCAGCGTCCGCCCGACAGGGGGGGTTGGCTACACCTTC. Protein: CSVRPTGGVGYTF.

The chain uses TRBV5-1 and TRBJ2-7, with D tentatively TRBD1 (5 bases). Trimming left V 1 base short and J 3 bases short, with 8 bases between. The CDR3 runs 13 residues. Looked up from germline, CDR1 is SGHRS and CDR2 is YFSETQ. The CDR3 spells CASSLYQGYEQYF. In DNA form, the CDR3 reads TGCGCCAGCAGCTTGTACCAGGGCTACGAGCAGTACTTC.

V gene TRBV7-8 combines with J gene TRBJ2-7; D is perhaps TRBD2 (6 bases). CDR3 length equals 15 residues. Between the trimmed V and J ends, which lost 3 bases and 4 bases, there was a span of 16 bases. Germline lookup yields CDR1 SGHVS and CDR2 FQNEAQ. CDR3 region: CASSFNGGRGYEQYF. The CDR3 coding sequence is TGTGCCAGCAGCTTTAACGGGGGAAGGGGATACGAGCAGTACTTC.

This clone was seen only a few times. The rearrangement joins TRBV28 to TRBJ2-7; a possible D gene is TRBD1 (6 bases). The germline CDR1 and CDR2 sequences are MDHEN and SYDVKM. CDR3 length equals 14 residues. V was trimmed by 6 bases and J by 7 bases, leaving 19 bases between them. In nucleotides, the CDR3 is TGTGCCAGCAGCCATTCAGGGGAGCGGCTTGAGCAGTACTTC. Protein sequence: CASSHSGERLEQYF. Full variable domain (rest looked up from reference TRBV28 and TRBJ2-7): DVKVTQSSRYLVKRTGEKVFLECVQDMDHENMFWYRQDPGLGLRLIYFSYDVKMKEKGDIPEGYSVSREKKERFSLILESASTNQTSMYLCASSHSGERLEQYFGPGTRLTVT.

The rearrangement joins TRBV2 to TRBJ2-3; no reliable D call. The CDR3 consists of 12 residues. Germline values: CDR1 SNHLY, CDR2 FYNNEI. V lost 6 bases, J lost 6 bases, and 10 bases lay in between. The CDR3 is CASSLPPDTQYF. CDR3 nucleotide sequence: TGTGCCAGCAGCCTTCCCCCGGATACGCAGTATTTT.

The chain combines TRBV7-3 with TRBJ2-3; D remains unclear. Germline assignment: CDR1 SGHTA and CDR2 FQGTGA. The CDR3 length is 14 residues. V lost 5 bases and J 1 base, leaving 10 bases between the germline ends. CDR3 sequence reads: CASSINSGTDTQYF. CDR3 in DNA: TGTGCCAGCAGCATAAATTCAGGCACAGATACGCAGTATTTT. Together with reference TRBV7-3 and TRBJ2-3, the CDR3 gives the full variable domain: GAGVSQTPSNKVTEKGKYVELRCDPISGHTALYWYRQSLGQGPEFLIYFQGTGAADDSGLPNDRFFAVRPEGSVSTLKIQRTERGDSAVYLCASSINSGTDTQYFGPGTRLTVL.

There are a few counts of this clone. V usage is TRBV30 and J usage is TRBJ2-7; 9 positions agree with TRBD1. Trimming at V came to 0 bases and at J to 4 bases, leaving 1 base not matched to a gene. The CDR3 covers 13 residues. Germline V gene sequence: CDR1 GTSNPN, CDR2 SVGIG (reference sequence). The CDR3 coding sequence is TGTGCCTGGAGTGTTGGACAGGGGTACGAGCAGTACTTC. This translates into CAWSVGQGYEQYF.

This rearrangement joins TRBV2 to TRBJ1-1; 8 bases are a match to TRBD1. After removal of 6 bases from V and 5 bases from J, the junction contained 8 bases not matched to a gene. The CDR3 totals 14 residues. Germline CDR1 reads SNHLY; CDR2 reads FYNNEI. The DNA of the CDR3 is TGTGCCAGCAGCCTTGACAGGGGTGAAACTGAAGCTTTCTTT. Amino acids: CASSLDRGETEAFF.

This rearrangement joins TRBV5-1 to TRBJ2-1; 11 bases agree with TRBD2. The CDR3 totals 15 residues. Germline assignment: CDR1 SGHRS and CDR2 YFSETQ. V shed 4 bases and J 6 bases; nucleotides not matched to a gene: 6. CDR3 sequence: CASSHTSGSPNEQFF. The CDR3 DNA follows: TGCGCCAGCAGCCACACTAGCGGGAGTCCCAATGAGCAGTTCTTC.

This clone was observed a handful of times. The chain joins TRBV6-6 to TRBJ1-5, with no clear D. Between the trimmed V and J ends, which lost 0 bases and 6 bases, there was a span of 9 bases. The CDR3 is 14 amino acids. Germline CDR1 and CDR2: MNHNY and SVGAGI (reference sequence). Written as DNA, the CDR3 is TGTGCCAGCAGTTACTCAGGAGGTTCTCAGCCCCAGCATTTT. Its protein product is CASSYSGGSQPQHF.

The chain combines TRBV7-2 with TRBJ2-2, with D perhaps matching TRBD2 (6 bases). CDR1 and CDR2 from the germline V gene are SGHTA and FQGNSA. This CDR3 spans 16 amino acids. Deletions cut 6 bases from V and 6 bases from J, with 20 bases between. CDR3 region: CASSRGRDLPAGELFF. CDR3 in DNA: TGTGCCAGCAGTAGGGGCAGGGACTTACCTGCCGGGGAGCTGTTTTTT.